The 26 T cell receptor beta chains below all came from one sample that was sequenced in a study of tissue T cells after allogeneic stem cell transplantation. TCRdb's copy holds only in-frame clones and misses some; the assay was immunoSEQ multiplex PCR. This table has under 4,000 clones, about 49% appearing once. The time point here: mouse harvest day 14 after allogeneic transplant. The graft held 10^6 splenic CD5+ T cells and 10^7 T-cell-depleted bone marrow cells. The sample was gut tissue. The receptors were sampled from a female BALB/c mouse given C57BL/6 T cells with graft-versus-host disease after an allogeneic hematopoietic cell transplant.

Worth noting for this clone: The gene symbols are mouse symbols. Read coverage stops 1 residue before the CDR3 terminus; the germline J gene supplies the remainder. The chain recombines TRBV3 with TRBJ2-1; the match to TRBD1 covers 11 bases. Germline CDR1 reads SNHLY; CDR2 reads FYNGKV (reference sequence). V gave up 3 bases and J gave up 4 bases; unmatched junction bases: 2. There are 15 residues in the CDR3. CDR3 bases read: TGTGCCAGCAGCTTCGGGACAGGGGGGTATGCTGAGCAGTTC. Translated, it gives CASSFGTGGYAEQF. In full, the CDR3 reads CASSFGTGGYAEQFF. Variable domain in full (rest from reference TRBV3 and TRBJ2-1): GPKVLQIPSHQIIDMGQMVTLNCDPVSNHLYFYWYKQILGQQMEFLVNFYNGKVMEKSKLFKDQFSVERPDGSYFTLKIQPTALEDSAVYFCASSFGTGGYAEQFFGPGTRLTVL.

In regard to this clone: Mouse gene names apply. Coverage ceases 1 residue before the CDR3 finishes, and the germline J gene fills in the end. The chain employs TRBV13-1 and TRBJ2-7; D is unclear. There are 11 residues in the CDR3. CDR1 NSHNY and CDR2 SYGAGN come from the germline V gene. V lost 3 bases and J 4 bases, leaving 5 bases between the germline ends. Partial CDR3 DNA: TGTGCCAGCAGTGCACAGTATGAACAGTAC. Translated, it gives CASSAQYEQY. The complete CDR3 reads CASSAQYEQYF.

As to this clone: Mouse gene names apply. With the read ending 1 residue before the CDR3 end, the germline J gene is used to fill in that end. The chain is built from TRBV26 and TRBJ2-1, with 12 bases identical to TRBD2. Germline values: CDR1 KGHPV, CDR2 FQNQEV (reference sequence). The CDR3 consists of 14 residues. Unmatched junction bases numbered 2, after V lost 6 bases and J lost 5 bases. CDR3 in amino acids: CASSRDWGDAEQFF. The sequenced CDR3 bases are TGTGCCAGCAGCCGGGACTGGGGGGATGCTGAGCAGTTC. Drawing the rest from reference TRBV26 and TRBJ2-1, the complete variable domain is NSKVIQTPRYLVKGQGQKAKMRCIPEKGHPVVFWYQQNKNNEFKFLINFQNQEVLQQIDMTEKRFSAECPSNSPCSLEIQSSEAGDSALYLCASSRDWGDAEQFFGPGTRLTVL.

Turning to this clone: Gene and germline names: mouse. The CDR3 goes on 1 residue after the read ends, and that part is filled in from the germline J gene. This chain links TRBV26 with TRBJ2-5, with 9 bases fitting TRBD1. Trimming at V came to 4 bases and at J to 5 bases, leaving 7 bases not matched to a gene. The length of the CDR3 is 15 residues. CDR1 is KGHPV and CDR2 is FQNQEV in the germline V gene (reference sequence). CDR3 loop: CASSPRTGEGDTQYF. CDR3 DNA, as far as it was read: TGTGCCAGCAGTCCCAGGACAGGGGAAGGAGACACCCAGTAC.

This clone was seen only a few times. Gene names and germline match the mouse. The CDR3 sequence: CASSLGQNTEVFF. The CDR3 DNA, read in part, is TGTGCCAGCTCTCTGGGACAAAACACAGAAGTCTTC. The V call is TRBV12-1, the J call TRBJ1-1; perhaps TRBD1 as D (6 bases). Coverage ceases 1 residue before the CDR3 finishes, and the germline J gene fills in the end. Germline V CDR1 and CDR2: SGHSN, HYEKVE. This CDR3 comprises 13 residues. V lost 1 base, J lost 1 base, and 6 bases lay in between.

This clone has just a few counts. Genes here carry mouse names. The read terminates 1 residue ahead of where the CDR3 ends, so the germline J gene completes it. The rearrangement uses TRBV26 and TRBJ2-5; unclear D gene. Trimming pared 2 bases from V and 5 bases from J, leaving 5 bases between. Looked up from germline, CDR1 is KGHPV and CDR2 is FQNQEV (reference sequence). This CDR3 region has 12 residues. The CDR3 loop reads CASSLRRDTQYF. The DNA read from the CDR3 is TGTGCCAGCAGTCTGCGGAGAGACACCCAGTAC. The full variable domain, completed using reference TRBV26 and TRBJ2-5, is NSKVIQTPRYLVKGQGQKAKMRCIPEKGHPVVFWYQQNKNNEFKFLINFQNQEVLQQIDMTEKRFSAECPSNSPCSLEIQSSEAGDSALYLCASSLRRDTQYFGPGTRLLVL.

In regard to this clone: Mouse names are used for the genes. The CDR3 sequence: CASSPTGGAREQYF. The CDR3 DNA, read in part, is TGTGCCAGCTCTCCCACTGGGGGGGCGCGGGAACAGTAC. The chain is built from TRBV12-2 and TRBJ2-7, with TRBD2 matching over 11 bases. Read coverage stops 1 residue before the CDR3 terminus; the germline J gene supplies the remainder. The CDR3 spans 14 residues. V shed 2 bases, J shed 7 bases, and the junction held 6 bases outside the gene matches. Germline V CDR1 and CDR2: SGHLS, HYDKME.

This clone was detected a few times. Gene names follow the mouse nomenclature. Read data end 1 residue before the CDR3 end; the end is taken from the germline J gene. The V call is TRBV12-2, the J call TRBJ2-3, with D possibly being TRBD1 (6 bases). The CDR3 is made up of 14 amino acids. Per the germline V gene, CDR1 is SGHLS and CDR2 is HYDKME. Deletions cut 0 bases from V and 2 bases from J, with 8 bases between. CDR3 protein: CASSLSGDAETLYF. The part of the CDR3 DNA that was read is TGTGCCAGCTCTCTCTCAGGGGATGCAGAAACGCTGTAT.

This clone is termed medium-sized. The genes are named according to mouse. CDR3 protein: CASSGQSSYEQYF. Incomplete CDR3 DNA: TGTGCCAGCAGCGGACAGAGCTCCTATGAACAGTAC. The chain is built from TRBV26 and TRBJ2-7; the D gene is possibly TRBD1 (6 bases). The read halts 1 residue ahead of the CDR3 end, with the missing end drawn from the germline J gene. The CDR3 loop spans 13 amino acids. In germline, CDR1 is KGHPV, CDR2 FQNQEV (reference sequence). The V end lost 6 bases, the J end lost 0 bases, and 9 bases lay between the germline ends. Filled out from reference TRBV26 and TRBJ2-7, the complete variable domain reads NSKVIQTPRYLVKGQGQKAKMRCIPEKGHPVVFWYQQNKNNEFKFLINFQNQEVLQQIDMTEKRFSAECPSNSPCSLEIQSSEAGDSALYLCASSGQSSYEQYFGPGTRLTVL.

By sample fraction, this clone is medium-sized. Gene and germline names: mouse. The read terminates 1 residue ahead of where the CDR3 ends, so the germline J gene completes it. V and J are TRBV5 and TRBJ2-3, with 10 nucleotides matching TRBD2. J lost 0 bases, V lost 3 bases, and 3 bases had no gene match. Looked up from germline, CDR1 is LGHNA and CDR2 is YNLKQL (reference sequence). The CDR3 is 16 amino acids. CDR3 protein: CASSQLGGLSAETLYF. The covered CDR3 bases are TGTGCCAGCAGCCAGCTGGGGGGGCTTAGTGCAGAAACGCTGTAT.

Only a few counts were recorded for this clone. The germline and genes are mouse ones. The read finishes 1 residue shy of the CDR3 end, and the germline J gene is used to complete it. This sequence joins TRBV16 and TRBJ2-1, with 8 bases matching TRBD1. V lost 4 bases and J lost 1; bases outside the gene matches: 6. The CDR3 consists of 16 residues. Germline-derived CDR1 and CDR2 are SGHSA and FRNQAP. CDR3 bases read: TGTGCAAGCAGCTCACTGGACAGGGCGAACTATGCTGAGCAGTTC. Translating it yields CASSSLDRANYAEQF. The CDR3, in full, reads CASSSLDRANYAEQFF.

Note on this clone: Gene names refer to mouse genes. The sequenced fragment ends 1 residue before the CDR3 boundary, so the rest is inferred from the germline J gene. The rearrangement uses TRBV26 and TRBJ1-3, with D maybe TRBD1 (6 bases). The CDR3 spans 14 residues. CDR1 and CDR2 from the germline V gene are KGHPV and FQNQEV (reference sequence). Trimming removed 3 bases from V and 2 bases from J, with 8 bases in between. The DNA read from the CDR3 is TGTGCCAGCAGTCTAGGGGGGGCTGGAAATACGCTCTAT. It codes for CASSLGGAGNTLY. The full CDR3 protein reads CASSLGGAGNTLYF.

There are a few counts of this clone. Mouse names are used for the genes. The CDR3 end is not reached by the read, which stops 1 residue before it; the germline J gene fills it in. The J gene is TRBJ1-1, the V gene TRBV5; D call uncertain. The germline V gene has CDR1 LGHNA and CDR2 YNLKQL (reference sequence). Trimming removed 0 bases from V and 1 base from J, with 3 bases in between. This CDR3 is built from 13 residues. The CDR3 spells CASSQDRNTEVFF. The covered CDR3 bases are TGTGCCAGCAGCCAAGACAGGAACACAGAAGTCTTC.

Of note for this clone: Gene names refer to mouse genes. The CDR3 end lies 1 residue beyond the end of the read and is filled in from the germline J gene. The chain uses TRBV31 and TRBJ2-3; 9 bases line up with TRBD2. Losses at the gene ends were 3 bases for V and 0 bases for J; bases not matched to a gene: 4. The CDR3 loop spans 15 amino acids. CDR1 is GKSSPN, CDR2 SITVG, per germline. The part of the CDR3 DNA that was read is TGTGCCTGGAGACCGGGACTGGGTAGTGCAGAAACGCTGTAT. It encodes CAWRPGLGSAETLY. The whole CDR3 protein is CAWRPGLGSAETLYF.

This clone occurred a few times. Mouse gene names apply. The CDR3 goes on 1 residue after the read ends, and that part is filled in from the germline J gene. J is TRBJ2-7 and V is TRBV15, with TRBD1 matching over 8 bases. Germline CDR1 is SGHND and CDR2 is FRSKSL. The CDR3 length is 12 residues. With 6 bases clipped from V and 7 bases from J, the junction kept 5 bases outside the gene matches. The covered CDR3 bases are TGTGCCAGCAGCCACAGGGGGTGGGAACAGTAC. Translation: CASSHRGWEQY. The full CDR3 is CASSHRGWEQYF.

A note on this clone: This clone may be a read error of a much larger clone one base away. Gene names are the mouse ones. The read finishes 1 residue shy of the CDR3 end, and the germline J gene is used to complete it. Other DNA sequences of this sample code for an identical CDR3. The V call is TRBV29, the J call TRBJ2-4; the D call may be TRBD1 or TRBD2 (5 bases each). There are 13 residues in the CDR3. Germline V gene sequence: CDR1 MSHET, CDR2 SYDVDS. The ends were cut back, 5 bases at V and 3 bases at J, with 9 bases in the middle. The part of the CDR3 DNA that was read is TGTGCTAGCAGTCCGGGGCACCAAAACACCTTGTAC. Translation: CASSPGHQNTLY. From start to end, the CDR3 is CASSPGHQNTLYF.

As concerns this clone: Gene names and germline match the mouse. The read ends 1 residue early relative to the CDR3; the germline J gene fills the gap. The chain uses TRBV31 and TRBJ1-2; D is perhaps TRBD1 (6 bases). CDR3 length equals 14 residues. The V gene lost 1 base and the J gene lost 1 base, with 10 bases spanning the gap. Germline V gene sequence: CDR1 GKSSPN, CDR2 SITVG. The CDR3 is CAWSQGGGNSDYTF. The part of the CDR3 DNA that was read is TGTGCCTGGAGTCAGGGGGGGGGAAACTCCGACTACACC.

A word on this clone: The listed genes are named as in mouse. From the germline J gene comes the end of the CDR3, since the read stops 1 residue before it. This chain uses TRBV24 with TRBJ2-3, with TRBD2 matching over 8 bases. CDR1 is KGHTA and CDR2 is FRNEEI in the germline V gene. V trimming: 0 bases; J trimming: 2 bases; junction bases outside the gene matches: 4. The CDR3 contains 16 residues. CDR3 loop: CASSLYGGGHAETLYF. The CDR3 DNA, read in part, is TGTGCCAGCAGTCTGTATGGGGGGGGCCATGCAGAAACGCTGTAT.

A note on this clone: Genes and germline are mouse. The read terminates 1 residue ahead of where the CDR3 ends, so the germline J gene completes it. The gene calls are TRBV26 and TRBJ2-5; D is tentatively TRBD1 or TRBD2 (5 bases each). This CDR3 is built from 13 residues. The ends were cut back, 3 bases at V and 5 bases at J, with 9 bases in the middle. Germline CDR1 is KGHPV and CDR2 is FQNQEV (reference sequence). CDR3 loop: CASSLVGRDTQYF. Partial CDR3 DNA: TGTGCCAGCAGTCTCGTGGGGCGAGACACCCAGTAC.

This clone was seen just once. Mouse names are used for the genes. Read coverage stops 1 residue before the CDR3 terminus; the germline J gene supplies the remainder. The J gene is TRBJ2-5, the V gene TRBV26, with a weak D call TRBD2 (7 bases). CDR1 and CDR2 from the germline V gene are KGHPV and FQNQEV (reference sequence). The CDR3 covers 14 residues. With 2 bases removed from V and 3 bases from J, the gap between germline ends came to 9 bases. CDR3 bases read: TGTGCCAGCAGTCTGGGGGGGCGTCAAGACACCCAGTAC. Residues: CASSLGGRQDTQY. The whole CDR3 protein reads CASSLGGRQDTQYF.

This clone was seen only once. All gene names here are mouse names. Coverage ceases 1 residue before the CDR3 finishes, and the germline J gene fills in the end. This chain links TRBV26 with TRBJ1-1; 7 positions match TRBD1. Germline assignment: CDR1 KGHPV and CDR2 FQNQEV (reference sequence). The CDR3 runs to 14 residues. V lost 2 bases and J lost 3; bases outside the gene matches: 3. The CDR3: CASSLTGQYTEVFF. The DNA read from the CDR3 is TGTGCCAGCAGTCTGACGGGACAGTACACAGAAGTCTTC.

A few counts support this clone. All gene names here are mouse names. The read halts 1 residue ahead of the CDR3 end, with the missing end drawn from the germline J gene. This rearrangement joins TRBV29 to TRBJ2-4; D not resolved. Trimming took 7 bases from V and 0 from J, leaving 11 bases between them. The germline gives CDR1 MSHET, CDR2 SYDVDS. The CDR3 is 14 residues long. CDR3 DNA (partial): TGTGCTAGCAACGAAGACAATAGTCAAAACACCTTGTAC. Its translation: CASNEDNSQNTLY. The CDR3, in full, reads CASNEDNSQNTLYF.

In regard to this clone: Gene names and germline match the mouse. The CDR3 spells CASSWDWGGSYEQYF. The CDR3 DNA, read in part, is TGTGCCAGCAGTTGGGACTGGGGGGGTTCTTATGAACAGTAC. The chain recombines TRBV3 with TRBJ2-7; 13 nucleotides line up with TRBD2. The CDR3 end is not reached by the read, which stops 1 residue before it; the germline J gene fills it in. The CDR3 is 15 amino acids. V lost 6 bases, J lost 4 bases, and 6 bases stayed unmatched. Germline V lookup: CDR1 SNHLY, CDR2 FYNGKV (reference sequence).

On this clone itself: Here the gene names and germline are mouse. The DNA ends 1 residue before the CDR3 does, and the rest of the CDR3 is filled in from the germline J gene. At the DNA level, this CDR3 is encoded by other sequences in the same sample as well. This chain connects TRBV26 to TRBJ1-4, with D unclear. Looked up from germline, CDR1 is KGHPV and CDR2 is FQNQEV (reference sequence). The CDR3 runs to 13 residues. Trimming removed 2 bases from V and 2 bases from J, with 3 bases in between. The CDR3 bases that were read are TGTGCCAGCAGTCTGGGGTCCAACGAAAGATTATTT. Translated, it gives CASSLGSNERLF. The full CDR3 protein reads CASSLGSNERLFF.

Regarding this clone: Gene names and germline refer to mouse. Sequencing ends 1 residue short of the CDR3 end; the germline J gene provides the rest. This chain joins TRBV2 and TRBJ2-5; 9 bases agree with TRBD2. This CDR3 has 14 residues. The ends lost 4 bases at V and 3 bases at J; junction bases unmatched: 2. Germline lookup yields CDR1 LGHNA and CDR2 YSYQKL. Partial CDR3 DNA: TGTGCCAGCAGCCTTGGGGGGGCGCAAGACACCCAGTAC. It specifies CASSLGGAQDTQY. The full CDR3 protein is CASSLGGAQDTQYF. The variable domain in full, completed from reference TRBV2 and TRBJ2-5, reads DPKIIQKPKYLVAVTGSEKILICEQYLGHNAMYWYRQSAKKPLEFMFSYSYQKLMDNQTASSRFQPQSSKKNHLDLQITALKPDDSATYFCASSLGGAQDTQYFGPGTRLLVL.

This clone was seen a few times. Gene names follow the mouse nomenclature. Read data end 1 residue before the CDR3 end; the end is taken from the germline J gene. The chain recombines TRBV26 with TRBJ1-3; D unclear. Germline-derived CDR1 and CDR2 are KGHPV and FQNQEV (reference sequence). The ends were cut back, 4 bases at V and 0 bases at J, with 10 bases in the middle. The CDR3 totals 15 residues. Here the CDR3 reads CASSRSINSGNTLYF. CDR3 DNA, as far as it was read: TGTGCCAGCAGTCGCTCCATAAATTCTGGAAATACGCTCTAT.